These T cell receptor beta chains were read from a single sample in a study of T cell responses to AZD1222 COVID-19 vaccine. Some clones are missing from TCRdb's copy, which holds only in-frame ones; the method was immunoSEQ multiplex PCR. The sample comprises 85,000 to 100,000 clones, roughly 89% of which are singletons, and around 5% rests with the top ten. This material consisted of peripheral blood, taken 28 days after the second AZD1222 dose. The receptors here all came from an adult who received the AZD1222 COVID-19 vaccine. Each CDR3 is given with its conserved first and last residue. The D gene is left open where the match is weak. Size is stated for part of the rows, as once, few or many counts, or as a class when the clone is expanded.

j_call: TRBJ2-1
d_call: TRBD2
v_call: TRBV18
clone_size: -
cdr3_nt: TGTGCCAGCTCACCACTAGGGCGGGGGGGCTCCTACAATGAGCAGTTCTTC
cdr3_aa: CASSPLGRGGSYNEQFF

j_call: TRBJ1-1
d_call: -
v_call: TRBV28
clone_size: -
cdr3_nt: TGTGCCAGCATGGGGGGCCAGAGAACTGAAGCTTTCTTT
cdr3_aa: CASMGGQRTEAFF

j_call: TRBJ2-5
d_call: -
v_call: TRBV30
clone_size: -
cdr3_nt: TGTGCCTGGAGTGTTGGGTACCAAGAGACCCAGTACTTC
cdr3_aa: CAWSVGYQETQYF

j_call: TRBJ2-5
d_call: -
v_call: TRBV5-1
clone_size: -
cdr3_nt: TGCGCCAGCAGCCGAGTACACGGGCTACAAGAGACCCAGTACTTC
cdr3_aa: CASSRVHGLQETQYF

j_call: TRBJ2-2
d_call: TRBD1
v_call: TRBV7-2
clone_size: -
cdr3_nt: TGTGCCAGCAGCTCAGGACAGGGGACCGGGGAGCTGTTTTTT
cdr3_aa: CASSSGQGTGELFF

j_call: TRBJ2-1
d_call: TRBD2
v_call: TRBV11-2
clone_size: once
cdr3_nt: TGTGCCAGCAGCTCCCACCTAGCGGGGGCTTACAATGAGCAGTTCTTC
cdr3_aa: CASSSHLAGAYNEQFF

j_call: TRBJ1-2
d_call: TRBD1
v_call: TRBV29-1
clone_size: -
cdr3_nt: TGCAGCGTTGGTGGGATTGGGACAGGGGTTATTGGCTACACCTTC
cdr3_aa: CSVGGIGTGVIGYTF

j_call: TRBJ2-7
d_call: -
v_call: TRBV6-5
clone_size: -
cdr3_nt: TGTGCCAGCAGTTACGGTCAGGGAGCTTCCTACGAGCAGTACTTC
cdr3_aa: CASSYGQGASYEQYF

j_call: TRBJ1-2
d_call: -
v_call: TRBV2
clone_size: -
cdr3_nt: TGTGCCAGCAGGGAGGTGGGCTACACCTTC
cdr3_aa: CASREVGYTF

j_call: TRBJ1-1
d_call: -
v_call: TRBV19
clone_size: -
cdr3_nt: TGTGCCAGTAGTTGGGCCAGGCAGAACACTGAAGCTTTCTTT
cdr3_aa: CASSWARQNTEAFF

j_call: TRBJ1-5
d_call: -
v_call: TRBV12-3/TRBV12-4
clone_size: -
cdr3_nt: TGTGCCAGCAGTTCCCAGACTCAGCCCCAGCATTTT
cdr3_aa: CASSSQTQPQHF

j_call: TRBJ1-2
d_call: TRBD1
v_call: TRBV11-2
clone_size: once
cdr3_nt: TGTGCCAGCAGCTTCGACAGGGGGGACTATGGCTACACCTTC
cdr3_aa: CASSFDRGDYGYTF

j_call: TRBJ1-6
d_call: TRBD1
v_call: TRBV10-3
clone_size: -
cdr3_nt: TGTGCCATCAGTGATCCGGGACAGGGGAATTCACCCCTCCACTTT
cdr3_aa: CAISDPGQGNSPLHF

j_call: TRBJ2-5
d_call: -
v_call: TRBV6-1
clone_size: -
cdr3_nt: TGTGCCAGCAGTGAAGGAACCGCGGGGGAGACCCAGTACTTC
cdr3_aa: CASSEGTAGETQYF

j_call: TRBJ2-2
d_call: TRBD2
v_call: TRBV7-2
clone_size: -
cdr3_nt: TGTGCCAGCAGCCGCGGGGGAGGTCCGAACACCGGGGAGCTGTTTTTT
cdr3_aa: CASSRGGGPNTGELFF

j_call: TRBJ1-1
d_call: -
v_call: TRBV5-1
clone_size: -
cdr3_nt: TGCGCCAGCAGCTCGGACGGTGGGGTGGACACTGAAGCTTTCTTT
cdr3_aa: CASSSDGGVDTEAFF

j_call: TRBJ1-1
d_call: -
v_call: TRBV6-6
clone_size: -
cdr3_nt: TGTGCCAGCAGTCAGGACGTGAACACTGAAGCTTTCTTT
cdr3_aa: CASSQDVNTEAFF

j_call: TRBJ1-2
d_call: -
v_call: TRBV20-1
clone_size: -
cdr3_nt: TGCAGTGCCACAGACATCTCCGGCTACACCTTC
cdr3_aa: CSATDISGYTF

j_call: TRBJ2-1
d_call: TRBD2
v_call: TRBV9
clone_size: -
cdr3_nt: TGTGCCAGCAGCGACGCCCGCGGGACTAGCGGGGGGAGCAATGAGCAGTTCTTC
cdr3_aa: CASSDARGTSGGSNEQFF

j_call: TRBJ1-3
d_call: -
v_call: TRBV11-2
clone_size: -
cdr3_nt: TGTGCCAGCAGCTTAGATCGAGTAAACACCATATATTTT
cdr3_aa: CASSLDRVNTIYF

j_call: TRBJ2-7
d_call: -
v_call: TRBV2
clone_size: -
cdr3_nt: TGTGCCACCCAATTGATTGACAGCTCCTACGAGCAGTACTTC
cdr3_aa: CATQLIDSSYEQYF

j_call: TRBJ2-6
d_call: -
v_call: TRBV5-4
clone_size: once
cdr3_nt: TGTGCCAGCAGCTTGGGTGCTGGGGCCAACGTCCTGACTTTC
cdr3_aa: CASSLGAGANVLTF

j_call: TRBJ2-7
d_call: TRBD1
v_call: TRBV5-4
clone_size: few
cdr3_nt: TGTGCCAGCAGCTTGGGAGGACAGGGGGCCTCCTACGAGCAGTACTTC
cdr3_aa: CASSLGGQGASYEQYF

j_call: TRBJ1-3
d_call: -
v_call: TRBV10-3
clone_size: -
cdr3_nt: TGTGCCATCAAGGGACCGGGAAACACCATATATTTT
cdr3_aa: CAIKGPGNTIYF

j_call: TRBJ1-1
d_call: TRBD1
v_call: TRBV18
clone_size: -
cdr3_nt: TGTGCCAGCTCACTTCGGACAGGGACGAACACTGAAGCTTTCTTT
cdr3_aa: CASSLRTGTNTEAFF

j_call: TRBJ2-7
d_call: TRBD1
v_call: TRBV6-5
clone_size: -
cdr3_nt: TGTGCCAGCTTACGGGACAGGGGACAACAGGGGCAGTACTTC
cdr3_aa: CASLRDRGQQGQYF

j_call: TRBJ1-1
d_call: -
v_call: TRBV3-1/TRBV3-2
clone_size: -
cdr3_nt: TGTGCCAGCAGCCAATCTAGAAACACTGAAGCTTTCTTT
cdr3_aa: CASSQSRNTEAFF

j_call: TRBJ1-5
d_call: TRBD1
v_call: TRBV28
clone_size: once
cdr3_nt: TGTGCCAGCAGTTTAAGGGACAGTCGCAATCAGCCCCAGCATTTT
cdr3_aa: CASSLRDSRNQPQHF

j_call: TRBJ1-1
d_call: TRBD1
v_call: TRBV5-8
clone_size: once
cdr3_nt: TGTGCCAGCAGCTCCGGGACAGGGAAGTCTGAAGCTTTCTTT
cdr3_aa: CASSSGTGKSEAFF

j_call: TRBJ1-5
d_call: -
v_call: TRBV6-2/TRBV6-3
clone_size: -
cdr3_nt: TGTGCCAGCAGTTACCCGGCAGGGTTTAGCAATCAGCCCCAGCATTTT
cdr3_aa: CASSYPAGFSNQPQHF

j_call: TRBJ1-6
d_call: -
v_call: TRBV18
clone_size: -
cdr3_nt: TGTGCCAGCTCACAAAAAGACAGGACAAGTAAGTATAATTCACCCCTCCACTTT
cdr3_aa: CASSQKDRTSKYNSPLHF

j_call: TRBJ2-1
d_call: TRBD2
v_call: TRBV24-1
clone_size: -
cdr3_nt: TGTGCCACCAGTGAGGCTAGCGGGGGGAACCACAATGAGCAGTTCTTC
cdr3_aa: CATSEASGGNHNEQFF

j_call: TRBJ2-5
d_call: TRBD2
v_call: TRBV3-1/TRBV3-2
clone_size: -
cdr3_nt: TGTGCCAGCAGCCGAAGCGGGGGGGGTGAGACCCAGTACTTC
cdr3_aa: CASSRSGGGETQYF

j_call: TRBJ1-5
d_call: -
v_call: TRBV6-1
clone_size: -
cdr3_nt: TGTGCCAGCAGTGAAATAAGGGTCGGTCAGCCCCAGCATTTT
cdr3_aa: CASSEIRVGQPQHF

j_call: TRBJ1-2
d_call: -
v_call: TRBV28
clone_size: -
cdr3_nt: TGTGCCAGCAGTTTAAGTTTGGGGTTTGGCTACACCTTC
cdr3_aa: CASSLSLGFGYTF

j_call: TRBJ1-2
d_call: TRBD1
v_call: TRBV5-4
clone_size: once
cdr3_nt: TGTGCCAGCAGACACCCGGACAGGGCACGTTACACCTTC
cdr3_aa: CASRHPDRARYTF

j_call: TRBJ2-3
d_call: TRBD2
v_call: TRBV7-9
clone_size: -
cdr3_nt: TGTGCCAGCAGCGGGGAGTGGGGGGGGAGCACAGATACGCAGTATTTT
cdr3_aa: CASSGEWGGSTDTQYF

j_call: TRBJ1-1
d_call: TRBD1
v_call: TRBV7-9
clone_size: -
cdr3_nt: TGTGCCAGCAGCGGACAGGGAGGCACTGAAGCTTTCTTT
cdr3_aa: CASSGQGGTEAFF

j_call: TRBJ2-7
d_call: -
v_call: TRBV13
clone_size: -
cdr3_nt: TGTGCCAGCAGCTTAGGCCAGGGACTGGGGACCTACGAGCAGTACTTC
cdr3_aa: CASSLGQGLGTYEQYF

j_call: TRBJ1-4
d_call: -
v_call: TRBV12-3/TRBV12-4
clone_size: few
cdr3_nt: TGTGCCAGCAGTCGGTCGACTAATGAAAAACTGTTTTTT
cdr3_aa: CASSRSTNEKLFF

j_call: TRBJ2-6
d_call: -
v_call: TRBV5-1
clone_size: -
cdr3_nt: TGCGCCAGCAGCTTGAATGCTGGGGCCAACGTCCTGACTTTC
cdr3_aa: CASSLNAGANVLTF

j_call: TRBJ1-2
d_call: -
v_call: TRBV7-2
clone_size: -
cdr3_nt: TGTGCCAGCAGCTTGTTGGGGGTCGCTAACTATGGCTACACCTTC
cdr3_aa: CASSLLGVANYGYTF

j_call: TRBJ1-2
d_call: -
v_call: TRBV14
clone_size: -
cdr3_nt: TGTGCCAGCAGCCAGGATAACTATGGCTACACCTTC
cdr3_aa: CASSQDNYGYTF

j_call: TRBJ2-7
d_call: TRBD2
v_call: TRBV3-1/TRBV3-2
clone_size: -
cdr3_nt: TGTGCCAGCAGCCAACGACCACGGACTAGCGGGGGGTATTGGTACGAGCAGTACTTC
cdr3_aa: CASSQRPRTSGGYWYEQYF

j_call: TRBJ1-3
d_call: -
v_call: TRBV12-5
clone_size: -
cdr3_nt: TGTGCTAGTGGAACAAACACCATATATTTT
cdr3_aa: CASGTNTIYF

j_call: TRBJ1-2
d_call: -
v_call: TRBV2
clone_size: once
cdr3_nt: TGTGCCAGCACCCAATTCAACTATGGCTACACCTTC
cdr3_aa: CASTQFNYGYTF

j_call: TRBJ2-2
d_call: -
v_call: TRBV7-3
clone_size: -
cdr3_nt: TGTGCCAGCAGCCCGAGGGGGTCACTACCAGCGAACACCGGGGAGCTGTTTTTT
cdr3_aa: CASSPRGSLPANTGELFF

j_call: TRBJ1-1
d_call: -
v_call: TRBV2
clone_size: -
cdr3_nt: TGTGCCAGCAGCCTACCTCAGGGGTACGGTGAAGCTTTCTTT
cdr3_aa: CASSLPQGYGEAFF

j_call: TRBJ1-2
d_call: -
v_call: TRBV5-1
clone_size: -
cdr3_nt: TGCGCCAGCAGCTTGGCGGTCGACAGCAATATCTATGGCTACACCTTC
cdr3_aa: CASSLAVDSNIYGYTF

j_call: TRBJ2-7
d_call: -
v_call: TRBV7-4
clone_size: -
cdr3_nt: TGTGCCAGCAGCTTGTCGCGGACTGGGGCCTACGAGCAGTACTTC
cdr3_aa: CASSLSRTGAYEQYF

j_call: TRBJ1-4
d_call: -
v_call: TRBV20-1
clone_size: -
cdr3_nt: TGCAGTGCTAGTTCCAGGGTAGATGAAAAACTGTTTTTT
cdr3_aa: CSASSRVDEKLFF

j_call: TRBJ2-3
d_call: -
v_call: TRBV15
clone_size: -
cdr3_nt: TGTGCCACCAGCCGCGGGACCCGCACAGATACGCAGTATTTT
cdr3_aa: CATSRGTRTDTQYF

j_call: TRBJ1-1
d_call: -
v_call: TRBV6-1
clone_size: -
cdr3_nt: TGTGCCAGCAGTGAAGTTGGGAAGTATGTAGCTTACACTGAAGCTTTCTTT
cdr3_aa: CASSEVGKYVAYTEAFF

j_call: TRBJ2-7
d_call: -
v_call: TRBV6-1
clone_size: -
cdr3_nt: TGTGCCAGCAGTGAACCCGGGCTGGGGTTGGGCGAGCAGTACTTC
cdr3_aa: CASSEPGLGLGEQYF

j_call: TRBJ1-1
d_call: -
v_call: TRBV27
clone_size: -
cdr3_nt: TGTGCCAGCAGCCTCACAGAGAACACTGAAGCTTTCTTT
cdr3_aa: CASSLTENTEAFF

j_call: TRBJ2-1
d_call: TRBD2
v_call: TRBV11-2
clone_size: -
cdr3_nt: TGTGCCAGCAGCTTAGCCCCTAGCGGGGCCTACAATGAGCAGTTCTTC
cdr3_aa: CASSLAPSGAYNEQFF

j_call: TRBJ1-4
d_call: -
v_call: TRBV2
clone_size: -
cdr3_nt: TGTGCCAGCCTCCGGGACGCAGGGGAAAAACTGTTTTTT
cdr3_aa: CASLRDAGEKLFF